Below are 26 T cell receptor beta chains sequenced from a single sample in a study of T-cell reconstitution after alpha-beta-depleted transplantation in children. A TCRbeta library incorporating unique molecular identifiers was prepared. TCRdb passed the PCR reads through MiXCR, listing each CDR3 protein once. The profile shows over 150,000 distinct CDR3 sequences, approximately 6.8% of them singletons. Material: PBMCs, obtained before TCRalphabeta/CD19-depleted stem cell transplant. These receptors were collected from a girl under three years old with combined immunodeficiency, due to receive a stem cell transplant.

This clonotype showed up many times. The V gene is TRBV9, the J gene TRBJ2-3, with 8 bases matching TRBD1. The CDR3 spans 13 residues. Germline CDR1 is SGDLS and CDR2 is YYNGEE. J lost 4 bases, V lost 6 bases, and 4 bases had no gene match. CDR3 DNA sequence: TGTGCCAGCACGACAGGGGAACCAGATACGCAGTATTTT. It encodes CASTTGEPDTQYF.

The CDR3 bases are TGCGCCAGCAGCCAAGATACCGGGGGGGCCGGTAATGAGCAGTTCTTC. It translates to CASSQDTGGAGNEQFF. The genes are TRBV4-1 and TRBJ2-1, with 8 bases identical to TRBD2. The CDR3 has 16 amino acids. The germline V gene has CDR1 MGHRA and CDR2 YSYEKL. V dropped 0 bases and J dropped 7; count of bases not matched to a gene: 8.

This clonotype was detected ten times or more. The chain carries TRBV6-5 and TRBJ2-2; D is possibly TRBD1 (6 bases). Deletions cut 8 bases from V and 4 bases from J, with 14 bases between. Germline CDR1 and CDR2: MNHEY and SVGAGI. The CDR3 is 14 amino acids. CDR3 bases: TGTGCCAGCCGGTGGGGGCGAGGCACCGGGGAGCTGTTTTTT. Protein product: CASRWGRGTGELFF.

This clonotype was seen many times. The CDR3: CASTYGGFDTQYF. CDR3 DNA: TGTGCCAGCACCTACGGGGGGTTCGACACGCAGTATTTT. The rearrangement uses TRBV6-2 or TRBV6-3 and TRBJ2-3; 7 positions agree with TRBD2. Germline V gene lookup returns CDR1 MNHEY and CDR2 SVGEGT. Germline trimming cut 7 bases from V and 9 bases from J; bases unmatched to any gene: 10. The CDR3 runs to 13 residues.

This clonotype was observed many times. The rearrangement links TRBV7-3 to TRBJ2-1; D uncertain. Trimming cost V 5 bases and J 7 bases, with 9 bases left between them. The CDR3 runs 12 residues. The germline CDR1 and CDR2 sequences are SGHTA and FQGTGA. CDR3 sequence reads: CASSHGRNEQFF. The CDR3 DNA reads TGTGCCAGCAGCCACGGTAGGAATGAGCAGTTCTTC.

This clonotype was counted many times. The V gene is TRBV28, the J gene TRBJ2-1; 10 bases fit TRBD2. V dropped 5 bases and J dropped 9; count of bases not matched to a gene: 16. CDR1 and CDR2 from the germline V gene are MDHEN and SYDVKM. This CDR3 region has 17 residues. The CDR3 is CASSPRWSGRANTEQFF. CDR3 DNA sequence: TGTGCCAGCAGTCCAAGGTGGAGCGGGAGGGCTAATACTGAGCAGTTCTTC.

J is TRBJ2-5 and V is TRBV4-1; 13 bases agree with TRBD2. In germline, CDR1 is MGHRA, CDR2 YSYEKL. V lost 3 bases and J lost 7; bases outside the gene matches: 17. The length of the CDR3 is 19 residues. As DNA, the CDR3 is TGCGCCAGCAGCCAGGGACCGGGACTAGCGGGGCCGGTCTCCAGGACCCAGTACTTC. This codes for CASSQGPGLAGPVSRTQYF.

This clonotype occurred many times. The chain employs TRBV18 and TRBJ2-7; D not certain. The CDR3 loop spans 15 amino acids. Germline assignment: CDR1 KGHSH and CDR2 LQKENI. V was shortened by 1 base and J by 1 base, with 11 bases between the two germline ends. CDR3 region: CASSPRSGLSYEQYF. The CDR3 DNA sequence: TGTGCCAGCTCACCACGATCTGGGCTATCCTACGAGCAGTACTTC.

This clonotype was counted many times. The chain carries TRBV7-2 and TRBJ2-5; tentatively, D is TRBD2 (7 bases). V lost 5 bases and J 2 bases, leaving 15 bases between the germline ends. Germline lookup yields CDR1 SGHTA and CDR2 FQGNSA. This CDR3 spans 15 amino acids. The CDR3: CASSAIGGGQETQYF. The DNA of the CDR3 is TGTGCCAGCAGCGCCATAGGGGGGGGGCAAGAGACCCAGTACTTC. The complete variable domain, with remaining parts taken from reference TRBV7-2 and TRBJ2-5, reads GAGVSQSPSNKVTEKGKDVELRCDPISGHTALYWYRQSLGQGLEFLIYFQGNSAPDKSGLPSDRFSAERTGGSVSTLTIQRTQQEDSAVYLCASSAIGGGQETQYFGPGTRLLVL.

Ten or more counts support this clonotype. The V gene is TRBV20-1, the J gene TRBJ2-7; 8 bases fit TRBD1. The junction had 3 bases not matched to a gene; V was cut back by 0 bases and J by 2 bases. There are 14 residues in the CDR3. Germline CDR1 and CDR2: DFQATT and SNEGSKA (reference sequence). The CDR3 DNA is TGCAGTGCTAGAGAAGACAGGGGCACCTACGAGCAGTACTTC. Encoded protein: CSAREDRGTYEQYF.

This clonotype has at least ten counts. The chain is built from TRBV7-9 and TRBJ2-1; D is perhaps TRBD1 or TRBD2 (6 bases each). The CDR3 spans 12 residues. Germline CDR1 is SEHNR and CDR2 is FQNEAQ (reference sequence). Trimming took 7 bases from V and 9 from J, leaving 13 bases between them. CDR3: CASTKGGFEQFF. CDR3 coding DNA: TGTGCCAGCACCAAAGGGGGGTTTGAGCAGTTCTTC.

This clonotype was seen at least ten times. The gene calls are TRBV20-1 and TRBJ2-1, with TRBD2 matching over 7 bases. CDR1 and CDR2 (germline): DFQATT, SNEGSKA (reference sequence). The CDR3 covers 14 residues. The V and J ends lost 3 bases and 2 bases, in that order; junction bases with no gene match: 4. CDR3: CSASASGPYNEQFF. The DNA of the CDR3 is TGCAGTGCTAGTGCTAGCGGACCCTACAATGAGCAGTTCTTC.

This clonotype was seen many times. The chain couples TRBV5-1 to TRBJ2-2, with TRBD2 matching over 8 bases. Looked up from germline, CDR1 is SGHRS and CDR2 is YFSETQ. The CDR3 is made up of 14 amino acids. Losses at the gene ends were 6 bases for V and 0 bases for J; bases not matched to a gene: 1. The CDR3 DNA reads TGCGCCAGCAACGGGGGGGCGAACACCGGGGAGCTGTTTTTT. Residues: CASNGGANTGELFF.

There are many counts of this clonotype. The chain uses TRBV29-1 and TRBJ2-1, with D tentatively TRBD1 (5 bases). V lost 7 bases, J lost 3 bases, and 19 bases lay in between. Germline loops: CDR1 SQVTM, CDR2 ANQGSEA. This CDR3 has 15 amino acids. In DNA form, the CDR3 reads TGCAGCGGCGCCCTCCTTGGGGCAAGCTACAATGAGCAGTTCTTC. It codes for CSGALLGASYNEQFF.

On this clonotype itself: The conserved phenylalanine or tryptophan is not found at the CDR3 terminus, so this likely reflects a read error. The chain has TRBV5-1 and TRBJ1-3; D gene unclear. This CDR3 has 14 amino acids. Per the germline V gene, CDR1 is SGHRS and CDR2 is YFSETQ. Trimming pared 4 bases from V and 4 bases from J, leaving 12 bases between. In nucleotides, the CDR3 is TGCGCCAGCAGCCTGGACGGAGAGGGAAACACCATATATTCT. Translating it yields CASSLDGEGNTIYS.

This clonotype was counted many times. The V gene is TRBV5-6, the J gene TRBJ2-5, with D possibly TRBD2 on 5 matching bases. V was shortened by 0 bases and J by 5 bases, with 14 bases between the two germline ends. The CDR3 totals 15 residues. The germline gives CDR1 SGHDT, CDR2 YYEEEE. In DNA form, the CDR3 reads TGTGCCAGCAGCTTGGATCCGACGGGGTGGGAGACCCAGTACTTC. It codes for CASSLDPTGWETQYF.

This clonotype was picked up many times. The missing conserved phenylalanine or tryptophan at the end of this CDR3 makes a read error likely. The DNA is left out, because the CDR3 cannot be placed on it with certainty; the CDR3 is given as TCRdb lists it. CDR3 sequence: CSVAGTGN. This chain links TRBV29-1 with TRBJ1-6; the listed D gene, TRBD1, was not tested against the DNA. CDR1 and CDR2 from the germline V gene are SQVTM and ANQGSEA. The CDR3 is made up of 8 amino acids, end residues included.

This clonotype was seen many times. This chain uses TRBV20-1 with TRBJ2-3; 7 positions match TRBD2. Germline V gene sequence: CDR1 DFQATT, CDR2 SNEGSKA (reference sequence). The trim removed 5 bases at V and 0 bases at J, leaving 5 bases unmatched. The CDR3 is 14 amino acids. In nucleotides, the CDR3 is TGCAGTGCTCCAAGCGGGGTGAGCACAGATACGCAGTATTTT. Its translation: CSAPSGVSTDTQYF.

A remark on this clonotype: A much more abundant neighbour one base away suggests this may be a read error. This chain uses TRBV9 with TRBJ2-7; 7 bases are a match to TRBD1. Germline V gene lookup returns CDR1 SGDLS and CDR2 YYNGEE. Unmatched junction bases numbered 10, after V lost 4 bases and J lost 3 bases. The CDR3 has 15 residues. The CDR3 region is CASSSGTDSNYEQYV. As DNA, the CDR3 is TGTGCCAGCAGCTCCGGGACAGATTCTAACTACGAGCAGTACGTC.

This clonotype was observed at least ten times. This chain joins TRBV12-3 or TRBV12-4 and TRBJ2-3; D is possibly TRBD1 (6 bases). CDR3 length equals 12 residues. The V gene lost 11 bases and the J gene lost 4 bases, with 13 bases spanning the gap. CDR3 region: CAVSSGADTQYF. The CDR3 DNA is TGTGCCGTAAGTTCAGGGGCAGATACGCAGTATTTT.

V and J are TRBV6-1 and TRBJ1-5; D remains ambiguous. The V and J ends lost 6 bases and 0 bases respectively, with 12 bases between them. This CDR3 is built from 15 residues. Per the germline V gene, CDR1 is MNHNS and CDR2 is SASEGT. In DNA form, the CDR3 reads TGTGCCAGCAGCCCCACCATGTATAGCAATCAGCCCCAGCATTTT. Its protein product is CASSPTMYSNQPQHF.

This clonotype has ten or more counts. The V call is TRBV28, the J call TRBJ2-1, with a possible D match to TRBD2 (5 bases). Germline CDR1 reads MDHEN; CDR2 reads SYDVKM. V lost 3 bases and J lost 10, with 16 bases in between. This CDR3 is 14 amino acids long. The CDR3 DNA reads as TGTGCCAGCAGTTTCGGTCTAGCCGGTGGGGAGCAGTTCTTC. Its translation: CASSFGLAGGEQFF.

In its sample, this clonotype was seen many times. The CDR3 bases are TGTGCCAGCAGCTTACCGACAGGGCCCGGGGAGCTGTTTTTT. Amino acid sequence: CASSLPTGPGELFF. The chain joins TRBV7-9 to TRBJ2-2, with 7 bases that match TRBD1. The CDR3 contains 14 residues. V was pared by 2 bases and J by 6 bases, with 3 bases of the junction left unmatched. CDR1 SEHNR and CDR2 FQNEAQ come from the germline V gene (reference sequence).

This clonotype has at least ten counts. Here the CDR3 reads CASSPGQASSYNEQFF. CDR3 DNA: TGTGCCAGCAGCCCGGGACAGGCGAGCTCCTACAATGAGCAGTTCTTC. V usage is TRBV11-1 and J usage is TRBJ2-1; 8 bases match TRBD1. The CDR3 extends over 16 amino acids. Trimming took 5 bases from V and 0 from J; bases not matched to a gene: 6. Germline loops: CDR1 SGHAT, CDR2 FQDESV (reference sequence).

The V gene is TRBV28, the J gene TRBJ2-7; D gene unclear. Deletions cut 4 bases from V and 2 bases from J, with 9 bases between. Germline loops: CDR1 MDHEN, CDR2 SYDVKM. The CDR3 length is 13 residues. The DNA of the CDR3 is TGTGCCAGCAGTTACGGAGAGACCTACGAGCAGTACTTC. The encoded protein is CASSYGETYEQYF.

In its sample, this clonotype was seen many times. The J gene is TRBJ2-2, the V gene TRBV29-1; D remains unclear. V was pared by 3 bases and J by 5 bases, with 7 bases between. Germline V lookup: CDR1 SQVTM, CDR2 ANQGSEA. This CDR3 spans 12 amino acids. CDR3 nucleotide sequence: TGCAGCGTTGACAGGCAAACCGGGGAGCTGTTTTTT. Protein sequence: CSVDRQTGELFF.